This record looks at one T cell receptor (beta chain) sequence and its context. The data originate from a study of regulatory T cells in long-lasting Graves disease. Time point meaning: newly diagnosed GD, antithyroid drugs for less than 3 months. Scientists built the TCR library using RNA that was extracted from PBMCs. Germline trimming cut 7 bases from V and 2 bases from J; bases unmatched to any gene: 12. The germline gives CDR1 LNHDA, CDR2 SQIVND (reference sequence). The CDR3 has 16 amino acids. Construction of TCR beta libraries relied on iRepertoire HTBI primers and on Arm-PCR targeting CDR3 regions. TCRdb independently ran MiXCR on the multiplex PCR reads; one entry per CDR3 protein. The sample has 400,000 to 500,000 distinct CDR3 sequences, about a sixth seen once; the top ten hold 20% to 25%. These data are also associated with another study on T cells in Graves' hyperthyroidism and ophthalmopathy.

Sequencing used peripheral blood mononuclear cells (PBMCs), obtained at new diagnosis, from a patient treated with antithyroid drugs. The chain has TRBV19 and TRBJ1-2, with 8 nucleotides matching TRBD1. The sequence derives from a young woman with Graves disease. The CDR3 here is CASTLRTGFRNYGYTF. In DNA form, the CDR3 reads TGTGCCAGTACCCTCCGGACAGGGTTCAGGAACTATGGCTACACCTTC. The full variable domain, completed using reference TRBV19 and TRBJ1-2, is DGGITQSPKYLFRKEGQNVTLSCEQNLNHDAMYWYRQDPGQGLRLIYYSQIVNDFQKGDIAEGYSVSREKKESFPLTVTSAQKNPTAFYLCASTLRTGFRNYGYTFGSGTRLTVV.